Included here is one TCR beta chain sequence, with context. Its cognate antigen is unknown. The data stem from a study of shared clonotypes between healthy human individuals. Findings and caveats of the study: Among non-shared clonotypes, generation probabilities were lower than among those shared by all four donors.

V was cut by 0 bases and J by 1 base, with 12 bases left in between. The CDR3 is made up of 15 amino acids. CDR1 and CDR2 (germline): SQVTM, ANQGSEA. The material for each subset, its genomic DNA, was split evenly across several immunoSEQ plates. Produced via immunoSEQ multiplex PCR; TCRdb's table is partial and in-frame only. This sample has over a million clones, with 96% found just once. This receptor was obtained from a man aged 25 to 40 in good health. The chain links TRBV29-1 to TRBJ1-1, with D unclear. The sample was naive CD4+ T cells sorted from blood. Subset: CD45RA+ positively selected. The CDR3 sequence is CSVEDLWRQNTEAFF. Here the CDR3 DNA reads TGCAGCGTTGAAGATCTTTGGCGGCAGAACACTGAAGCTTTCTTT.